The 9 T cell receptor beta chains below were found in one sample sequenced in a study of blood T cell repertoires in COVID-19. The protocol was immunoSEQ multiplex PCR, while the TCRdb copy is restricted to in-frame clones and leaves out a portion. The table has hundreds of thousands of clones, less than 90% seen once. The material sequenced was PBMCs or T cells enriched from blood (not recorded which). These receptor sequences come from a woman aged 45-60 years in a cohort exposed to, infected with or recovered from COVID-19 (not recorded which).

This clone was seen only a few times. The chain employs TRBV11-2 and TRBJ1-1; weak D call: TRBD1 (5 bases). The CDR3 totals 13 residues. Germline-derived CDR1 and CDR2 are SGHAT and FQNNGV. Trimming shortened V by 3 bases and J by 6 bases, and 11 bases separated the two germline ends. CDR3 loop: CASSFGGAAEAFF. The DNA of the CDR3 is TGTGCCAGCAGCTTTGGCGGGGCGGCTGAAGCTTTCTTT.

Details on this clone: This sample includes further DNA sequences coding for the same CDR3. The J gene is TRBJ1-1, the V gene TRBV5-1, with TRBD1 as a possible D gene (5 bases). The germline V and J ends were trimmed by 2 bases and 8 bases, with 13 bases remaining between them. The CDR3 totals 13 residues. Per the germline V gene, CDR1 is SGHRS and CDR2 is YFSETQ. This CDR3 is CASSFGGGTEAFF. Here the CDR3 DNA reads TGCGCCAGCAGCTTTGGTGGGGGGACCGAAGCTTTCTTT. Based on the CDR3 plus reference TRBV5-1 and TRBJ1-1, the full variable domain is KAGVTQTPRYLIKTRGQQVTLSCSPISGHRSVSWYQQTPGQGLQFLFEYFSETQRNKGNFPGRFSGRQFSNSRSEMNVSTLELGDSALYLCASSFGGGTEAFFGQGTRLTVV.

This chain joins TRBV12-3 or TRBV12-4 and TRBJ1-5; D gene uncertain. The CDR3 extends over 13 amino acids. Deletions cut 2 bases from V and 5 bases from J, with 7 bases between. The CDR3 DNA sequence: TGTGCCAGCAGTTTAACAGCTTATCAGCCCCAGCATTTT. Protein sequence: CASSLTAYQPQHF.

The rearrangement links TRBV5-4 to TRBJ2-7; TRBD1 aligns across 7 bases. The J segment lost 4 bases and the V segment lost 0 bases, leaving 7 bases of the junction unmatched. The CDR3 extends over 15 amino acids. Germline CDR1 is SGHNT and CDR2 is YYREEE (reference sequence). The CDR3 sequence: CASSLAGTDRYEQYF. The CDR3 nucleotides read TGTGCCAGCAGCTTGGCCGGGACAGATAGATACGAGCAGTACTTC. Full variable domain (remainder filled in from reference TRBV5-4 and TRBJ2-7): ETGVTQSPTHLIKTRGQQVTLRCSSQSGHNTVSWYQQALGQGPQFIFQYYREEENGRGNFPPRFSGLQFPNYSSELNVNALELDDSALYLCASSLAGTDRYEQYFGPGTRLTVT.

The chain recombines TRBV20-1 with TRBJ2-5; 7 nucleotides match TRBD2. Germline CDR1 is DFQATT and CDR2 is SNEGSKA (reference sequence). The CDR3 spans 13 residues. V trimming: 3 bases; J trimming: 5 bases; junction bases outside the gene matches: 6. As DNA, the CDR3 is TGCAGTGCTAGTTATACTAGCGCGGAGACCCAGTACTTC. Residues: CSASYTSAETQYF.

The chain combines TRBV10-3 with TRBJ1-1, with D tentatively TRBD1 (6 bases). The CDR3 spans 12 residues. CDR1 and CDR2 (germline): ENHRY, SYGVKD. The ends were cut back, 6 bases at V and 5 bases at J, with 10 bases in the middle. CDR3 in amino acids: CAISTGKTEAFF. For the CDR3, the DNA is TGTGCCATCAGCACAGGGAAGACTGAAGCTTTCTTT.

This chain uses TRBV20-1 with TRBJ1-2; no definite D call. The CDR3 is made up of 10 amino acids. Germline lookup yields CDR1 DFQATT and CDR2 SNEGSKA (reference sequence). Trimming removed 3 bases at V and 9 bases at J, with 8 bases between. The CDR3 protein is CSARAPRYTF. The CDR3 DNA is TGCAGTGCTAGGGCACCCCGCTACACCTTC.

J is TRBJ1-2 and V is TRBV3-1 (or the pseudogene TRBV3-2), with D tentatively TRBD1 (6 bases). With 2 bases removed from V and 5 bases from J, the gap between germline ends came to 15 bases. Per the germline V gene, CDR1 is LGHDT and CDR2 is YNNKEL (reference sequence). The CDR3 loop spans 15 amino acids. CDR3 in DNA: TGTGCCAGCAGCCAAATAGGGGGGGGTAGGTATGGCTACACCTTC. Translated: CASSQIGGGRYGYTF.

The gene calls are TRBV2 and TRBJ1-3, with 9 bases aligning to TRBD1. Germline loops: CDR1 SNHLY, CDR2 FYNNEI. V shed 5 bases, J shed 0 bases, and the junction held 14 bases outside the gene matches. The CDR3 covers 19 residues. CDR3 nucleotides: TGTGCCAGCAGTATGCTTGAGGGGACAGGGACTTACTCTGGAAACACCATATATTTT. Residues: CASSMLEGTGTYSGNTIYF.